The sequence of this TCR beta chain was determined in a study of CD8+ T cells in alopecia areata. Study at large: It was oral tofacitinib, at 5 to 10 mg twice daily, that treated patients received. Study-wide findings and caveats: Resident alphabeta T-cell populations of normal skin are likewise subject to sequencing in scalp samples. Possibly because of HLA-related factors, TCR sharing was less clear across patients than in mice.

The investigators collected lesional scalp punch biopsies and peripheral blood from alopecia areata patients. cDNA prepared by RNA extraction and subsequent reverse transcription served as the template for sequencing. Only in-frame clones appear in the TCRdb table, and some are missing; sequencing was by immunoSEQ multiplex PCR. The repertoire includes around 140,000 clones, 40% to 50% of them detected once, and about 6.4% sits in the top ten. This clone has only a few counts. The antigen is undetermined. This clonotype was obtained from a human donor with alopecia areata. Sequenced sample: CD4+ T cells sorted from blood.

CDR3: CSVESTYEQYF. In DNA form, the CDR3 reads TGCAGCGTTGAATCCACCTACGAGCAGTACTTC. This sequence joins TRBV29-1 and TRBJ2-7; no definite D call. V lost 2 bases to trimming and J lost 2 bases, with 4 bases between them. Germline CDR1 SQVTM, CDR2 ANQGSEA. The CDR3 has 11 amino acids.